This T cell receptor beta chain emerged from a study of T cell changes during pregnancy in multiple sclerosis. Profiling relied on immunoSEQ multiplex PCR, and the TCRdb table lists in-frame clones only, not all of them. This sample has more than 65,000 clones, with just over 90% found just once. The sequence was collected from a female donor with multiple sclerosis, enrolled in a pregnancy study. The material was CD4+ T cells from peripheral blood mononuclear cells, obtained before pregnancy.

In nucleotides, the CDR3 is TGTGCCAGCCAGACACCAGATACGCAGTATTTT. Encoded protein: CASQTPDTQYF. The chain links TRBV28 to TRBJ2-3; D unresolved. The ends were cut back, 8 bases at V and 4 bases at J, with 7 bases in the middle. The germline CDR1 and CDR2 sequences are MDHEN and SYDVKM. This CDR3 has 11 residues.